The subject of this entry is one TCR beta chain. This entry is derived from a study of blood T cell repertoires in COVID-19. Trimming removed 5 bases from V and 4 bases from J, with 18 bases in between. The V gene's germline CDR1 is MNHEY and CDR2 SMNVEV (reference sequence). This CDR3 has 16 amino acids. This table comes from immunoSEQ multiplex PCR, and its TCRdb copy is limited to in-frame clones, with some not included. The sample has some 91,000 clones, around nine tenths seen once. The sample taken for sequencing was peripheral blood. The sequence came from a man in his 60s with acute or convalescent COVID-19. V gene TRBV27 combines with J gene TRBJ1-5; perhaps TRBD1 as D (5 bases). The chain's CDR3 is CASSTSTGILNQPQHF. The CDR3 nucleotides read TGTGCCAGCAGTACGTCTACAGGAATCCTTAATCAGCCCCAGCATTTT.